The 8 T cell receptor beta chains reported below all come from one sample, sequenced in a study of blood T cell repertoires in COVID-19. The repertoire was sequenced with immunoSEQ multiplex PCR; TCRdb's copy has only in-frame clones and lacks some. Altogether roughly 250,000 clones are present, around 89% being singletons, with the ten largest covering 2.4%. Sequenced material: PBMCs or T cells enriched from blood (not recorded which). These TCRs come from a young woman who had recovered from COVID-19.

This rearrangement joins TRBV12-3 or TRBV12-4 to TRBJ1-1; TRBD1 matches at 9 bases. The CDR3 consists of 13 residues. V was clipped by 5 bases and J by 8 bases; unmatched bases: 6. The CDR3 spells CASSLLDRGEAFF. The CDR3 DNA follows: TGTGCCAGCAGTCTCCTGGACAGGGGAGAAGCTTTCTTT.

This chain joins TRBV6-2 or TRBV6-3 and TRBJ2-1, with D unclear. This CDR3 is 16 amino acids long. Germline CDR1 and CDR2: MNHEY and SVGEGT. The V end lost 5 bases, the J end lost 0 bases, and 14 bases lay between the germline ends. DNA of the CDR3: TGTGCCAGCAGTCCCCCGATCCTGAGCTCCTACAATGAGCAGTTCTTC. As protein: CASSPPILSSYNEQFF.

The chain joins TRBV4-1 to TRBJ1-2; the match to TRBD1 covers 8 bases. CDR3 length: 15 residues. With 0 bases clipped from V and 3 bases from J, the junction kept 3 bases outside the gene matches. CDR1 and CDR2 (germline): MGHRA, YSYEKL. DNA for the CDR3: TGCGCCAGCAGCCAAGAAGGACAGGGAGACTATGGCTACACCTTC. Residues: CASSQEGQGDYGYTF.

This clone was detected a few times. The chain uses TRBV6-5 and TRBJ1-2; D gene unclear. This CDR3 comprises 15 residues. Germline V gives CDR1 MNHEY, CDR2 SVGAGI. The V end lost 6 bases, the J end lost 4 bases, and 18 bases lay between the germline ends. DNA of the CDR3: TGTGCCAGCAGGGGGTCGGGGAAGGCAACCTATGGCTACACCTTC. Protein sequence: CASRGSGKATYGYTF.

The chain uses TRBV12-3 or TRBV12-4 and TRBJ1-1; D remains ambiguous. Deletions cut 5 bases from V and 5 bases from J, with 9 bases between. This CDR3 region has 12 residues. The CDR3 DNA reads as TGTGCCAGCAGTCCCCCGGGTACTGAAGCTTTCTTT. This translates into CASSPPGTEAFF.

The J gene is TRBJ2-3, the V gene TRBV18; 12 positions match TRBD2. V was pared by 2 bases and J by 2 bases, with 5 bases of the junction left unmatched. Germline V gives CDR1 KGHSH, CDR2 LQKENI. CDR3 length: 17 residues. The DNA of the CDR3 is TGTGCCAGCTCACCAGGACTAGCGGGGTACACCACAGATACGCAGTATTTT. Encoded protein: CASSPGLAGYTTDTQYF.

A remark on this clone: The sample contains more than one DNA sequence encoding this CDR3. This chain uses TRBV2 with TRBJ1-5, with TRBD1 matching over 7 bases. The germline V gene encodes CDR1 SNHLY and CDR2 FYNNEI. Trimming at V came to 0 bases and at J to 5 bases, leaving 1 base not matched to a gene. This CDR3 has 14 residues. CDR3: CASSEAGGDQPQHF. As DNA, the CDR3 is TGTGCCAGCAGTGAAGCAGGGGGCGATCAGCCCCAGCATTTT.

The chain couples TRBV7-3 to TRBJ2-1; 10 bases fit TRBD2. The trim removed 5 bases at V and 6 bases at J, leaving 7 bases unmatched. CDR3 length: 15 amino acids. CDR1 SGHTA and CDR2 FQGTGA come from the germline V gene. CDR3 coding DNA: TGTGCCAGCAGCGTTTTAGCGGGGGGCTTCAATGAGCAGTTCTTC. This encodes CASSVLAGGFNEQFF. Variable domain in full (rest from reference TRBV7-3 and TRBJ2-1): GAGVSQTPSNKVTEKGKYVELRCDPISGHTALYWYRQSLGQGPEFLIYFQGTGAADDSGLPNDRFFAVRPEGSVSTLKIQRTERGDSAVYLCASSVLAGGFNEQFFGPGTRLTVL.